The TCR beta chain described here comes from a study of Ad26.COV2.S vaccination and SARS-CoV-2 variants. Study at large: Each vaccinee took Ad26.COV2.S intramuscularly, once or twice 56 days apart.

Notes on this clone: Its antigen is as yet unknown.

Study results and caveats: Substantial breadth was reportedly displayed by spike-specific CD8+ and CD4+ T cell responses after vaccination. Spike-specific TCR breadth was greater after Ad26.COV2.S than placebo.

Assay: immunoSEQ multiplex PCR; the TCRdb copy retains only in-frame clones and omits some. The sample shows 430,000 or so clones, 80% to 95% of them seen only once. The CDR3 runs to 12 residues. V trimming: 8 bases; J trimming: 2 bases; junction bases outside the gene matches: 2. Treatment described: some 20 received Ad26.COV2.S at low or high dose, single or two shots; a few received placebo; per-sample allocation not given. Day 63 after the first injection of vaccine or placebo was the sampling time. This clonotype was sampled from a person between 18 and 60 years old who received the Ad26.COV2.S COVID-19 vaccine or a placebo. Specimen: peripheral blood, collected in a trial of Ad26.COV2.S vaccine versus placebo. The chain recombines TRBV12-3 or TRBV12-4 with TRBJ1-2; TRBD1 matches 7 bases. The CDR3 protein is CASGDSNYGYTF. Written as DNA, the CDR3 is TGTGCCAGCGGGGACAGCAACTATGGCTACACCTTC.